The table lists the clone carrying this T cell receptor beta chain with a few counts. The sample is drawn from a study of blood T cells in healthy people across ages. It was with a sample-barcoded 5' primer and a J-beta primer mix that a second PCR of about 6 to 11 cycles was run. TCRdb re-called the 5' RACE reads with MiXCR, one entry per CDR3 protein. The top ten hold less than 5% of the sample, which has 1.5 million or so distinct CDR3 sequences, approximately 43% seen once. The material sequenced was blood. This TCR was recovered from a woman aged 18-30 years in good health.

The CDR3 nucleotides read TGTGCCAGCAGTTACGCAGGGTTGGAGAAAAATGGCTACACCTTC. The encoded protein is CASSYAGLEKNGYTF. The chain employs TRBV6-6 and TRBJ1-2; a weak D match, TRBD1 (5 bases). Trimming pared 2 bases from V and 6 bases from J, leaving 16 bases between. The CDR3 loop spans 15 amino acids. Germline V CDR1 and CDR2: MNHNY, SVGAGI (reference sequence).